Detailed here is one TCR beta chain. This clone has just one count. Its antigen is not yet known. Qualities for individual bases were not recorded, and no much larger clone is one base off. This entry is derived from a study of shared clonotypes between healthy human individuals (dated by TCRdb to 2018 to 2021). General notes on the study: The cohort comprised a couple of women and a few men aged 18 to 49 years. For each donor, CD4 naive and CD4 memory were each given three plates, CD8 naive was given two plates, and CD8 memory was given one plate. To estimate repertoire size and how much clonotypes are shared between individuals, the study performed deep sequencing of blood TCR repertoires from a few healthy adults. Different laboratories and diverse techniques were used to prepare libraries and sequence TCR repertoires, to increase sequencing depth and limit assay-specific biases. Leukapheresis yielded between about 0.9 and 8.9 billion PBMCs per donor.

Paper-wide results and their limitations: Because the study included a small number of donors, the genetic and exposure-history diversity represented was limited. Sharing across several donors was observed for around 5% of naive CD4, about 4% of naive CD8, roughly 2.3% of memory CD4, and over 0.3% of memory CD8 clonotypes. Only blood was sampled, and tissue TCR repertoires likely differ from those in blood. Pairwise subsampling indicated that sequencing depth was expected to affect the degree of clonotype sharing among donors. Even with the large sequencing depth, rarefaction of the sorted-subset datasets indicated that sequencing was incomplete. Compared with non-shared clonotypes, the clonotypes found in all four sorted-subset donors had higher generation probabilities. Estimated clonotype richness was generally larger for naive than for memory subsets.

The CDR3 measures 18 amino acids from cysteine to phenylalanine. Only the CDR3 portion is preserved as DNA: 54 bases, with reading frame beginning at the first base. CDR1 and CDR2, per the germline V gene, are SNHLY and FYNNEI. The V and J ends are trimmed by 4 bases and 3 bases, leaving 24 bases between them. Using the deep immunoSEQ assay, multiplex PCR amplified TCR CDR3 regions from genomic DNA. For each cell subset, the extracted genomic DNA was distributed evenly across all wells of several immunoSEQ 96-well plates, and each plate served as one replicate. For sorted subsets, each replicate PCR was loaded with 200 to 250 ng genomic DNA, equivalent to approximately 33,000 T cell genomes. The purified libraries were quantified using a Qubit 3.0 fluorometer, sized with a Bioanalyzer 2100, and then quantified again using the KAPA Library Quantification kit. A separate single-read 150-cycle Illumina NextSeq 550 flow cell was used to sequence each immunoSEQ 96-well plate. On the authors' methods: Because the immunoSEQ output included only junctional sequences and no quality scores, the filtering could not be the same as the filtering used for full-length reads. To assign V/J genes and CDR3, sequences were annotated against IMGT germline references using PyIR, a Python wrapper for IgBLAST v1.9. Any read was removed if the V/J assignment was weak (E-value above 1e-6), the CDR3 was missing, or the read contained stop codons, out-of-frame junctions, or ambiguous translated residues. V3J clonotypes were defined as sequences sharing an identical inferred V gene, J gene, and CDR3 amino acid sequence. To compute the percentage overlap between repertoires, the number of shared unique clonotypes was divided by the size of the smaller repertoire. Repertoire richness was assessed with RTK rarefaction, the Chao1 estimator, and Recon v2.1 estimates of unobserved clonotypes. OLGA was used to compute generation probabilities for all TCRbeta clonotypes that the gDNA method yielded from a handful of donors. Imported from immuneACCESS, the table was reduced by TCRdb to in-frame sequences with V and J called. These copies leave out some clones; in studies compared against another copy, an unresolved V gene accounts for under half, and the cause of the remainder is not known. From that table come the V and J calls and clone size; the DNA was used to work out D and trimming. This sample comprises roughly 2,000,000 clones, around 95% of them detected only once. The biggest ten clones account for 1.5% to 2% of the sample.

CD8 naive samples consisted of CD45RO-negative cells that were positively selected for CCR7, yielding a CD45RA+CCR7+ population without TemRA cells. The donors were healthy, HIV-negative adults who had no recently reported acute infections or vaccinations. All donors were Caucasian adults living in Nashville, Tennessee, USA. After blood collection by leukapheresis, PBMCs were isolated using Ficoll-Histopaque density gradient centrifugation and then cryopreserved in the vapor phase of liquid nitrogen. Analytical flow cytometry was used to check the purity and quantity of every magnetically sorted T cell population. Genomic DNA was isolated from each sorted fraction and quantified by UV absorbance on a Nanodrop 2000c.

This TCR was recovered from a man younger than 35 in good health. Some clones in this sample may be carry-over from other donors' samples. The rearranged chain carries TRBV2 and TRBJ2-5, with the identity of the D gene unclear. The specimen was naive CD8+ T cells from PBMCs. In the paper's terms, the cell subset or site label means: CD45RA+CCR7+. In nucleotide form, the sequence is TGTGCCAGCAGTGCGACGAATAGCAGTAGAGGAATTAAAGAGACCCAGTACTTC. It specifies CASSATNSSRGIKETQYF.